A single sample gave rise to the 23 T cell receptor beta chains below, sequenced in a study of PD-L1 blockade in urothelial cancer (dated by TCRdb to between 2016 and 2019). Libraries were constructed by the immunoSEQ multiplex PCR assay. TCRdb took this table from immuneACCESS and kept in-frame rearrangements with V and J called. Such tables lack part of the clones; where checked against another copy, unresolved V genes explain under half of the gap, and the rest is unexplained. The sample data list 60,000 to 65,000 clones, and 81% of these were observed just once. 3% to 4% of the sample lies in the top ten. This specimen's time point label, per the study, means: pretreatment peripheral blood. Sequenced here: PBMCs, sampled around atezolizumab (anti-PD-L1) treatment. These receptors were collected from a man between 65 and 79 years old with urothelial cancer.

The rearrangement joins TRBV10-2 to TRBJ2-2, with TRBD2 identical over 9 bases. CDR3 length: 14 residues. With V trimmed by 6 bases and J by 4 bases, 3 bases remained unmatched. The germline V gene encodes CDR1 WSHSY and CDR2 SAAADI. In nucleotides, the CDR3 is TGCGCCAGCAGGCTTAGCGGGAGCACCGGGGAGCTGTTTTTT. Residues: CASRLSGSTGELFF.

V usage is TRBV5-1 and J usage is TRBJ1-1; D is unclear. Germline-derived CDR1 and CDR2 are SGHRS and YFSETQ. With 0 bases removed from V and 1 base from J, the gap between germline ends came to 13 bases. CDR3 length equals 16 residues. The chain's CDR3 is CASSLALGSGNTEAFF. CDR3 bases: TGCGCCAGCAGCTTGGCCCTCGGGAGTGGGAACACTGAAGCTTTCTTT.

The table lists this clone with a count of one. The V and J genes are TRBV30 and TRBJ2-7; tentative D call: TRBD1 (6 bases). Trimming left V 2 bases short and J 0 bases short, with 17 bases between. The CDR3 loop spans 16 amino acids. Per germline, CDR1 GTSNPN and CDR2 SVGIG (reference sequence). The CDR3 nucleotides are TGTGCCTGGAGTTTAGGTCGGGACACAAGCTCCTACGAGCAGTACTTC. Amino acids: CAWSLGRDTSSYEQYF.

This rearrangement joins TRBV7-9 to TRBJ2-3; no reliable D call. The V gene's germline CDR1 is SEHNR and CDR2 FQNEAQ (reference sequence). There are 14 residues in the CDR3. V lost 1 base and J lost 2, with 7 bases in between. The CDR3 region has the DNA TGTGCCAGCAGCTTAGACTCCAACACAGATACGCAGTATTTT. Its translation is CASSLDSNTDTQYF.

This chain uses TRBV19 with TRBJ2-1, with TRBD2 matching over 7 bases. V shed 1 base and J 0 bases; nucleotides not matched to a gene: 3. The germline gives CDR1 LNHDA, CDR2 SQIVND (reference sequence). The CDR3 totals 16 residues. The CDR3 sequence: CASSIVGGSSYNEQFF. The CDR3 DNA reads TGTGCCAGTAGTATAGTTGGCGGGAGCTCCTACAATGAGCAGTTCTTC.

The rearrangement uses TRBV2 and TRBJ2-7; D possibly corresponds to TRBD2 (6 bases). Trimming took off 2 bases at V and 6 bases at J, with 11 bases between the two ends. The V gene's germline CDR1 is SNHLY and CDR2 FYNNEI. The CDR3 covers 13 residues. Here the CDR3 DNA reads TGTGCCAGCAGTGAATTACGGGGAGGCGAGCAGTACTTC. Translated, it gives CASSELRGGEQYF.

This clone has just a few counts. The rearrangement links TRBV10-3 to TRBJ1-1; 8 positions agree with TRBD1. V lost 4 bases to trimming and J lost 4 bases; unmatched junction nucleotides: 8. The CDR3 is 15 residues long. Germline V gene sequence: CDR1 ENHRY, CDR2 SYGVKD. The CDR3 sequence: CAISASGGLGTEAFF. CDR3 coding DNA: TGTGCCATCAGTGCGTCAGGGGGCCTGGGCACTGAAGCTTTCTTT.

The V call is TRBV30, the J call TRBJ2-1; 10 nucleotides line up with TRBD2. This CDR3 has 14 residues. Unmatched junction bases numbered 7, after V lost 4 bases and J lost 7 bases. Germline CDR1 GTSNPN, CDR2 SVGIG (reference sequence). Here the CDR3 reads CAWNKLAGANEQFF. CDR3 DNA: TGTGCCTGGAATAAGCTAGCGGGAGCGAATGAGCAGTTCTTC.

V is TRBV5-1 and J is TRBJ2-1; 10 positions match TRBD2. J gave up 7 bases and V 4 bases, and 14 bases lay outside the gene matches. CDR1 and CDR2 from the germline V gene are SGHRS and YFSETQ. The CDR3 spans 17 residues. CDR3 DNA: TGCGCCAGCAGCCCGAGCGGGAGGGCCCTCGGAATGAATGAGCAGTTCTTC. This gives the protein CASSPSGRALGMNEQFF.

The chain employs TRBV6-5 and TRBJ1-2, with D hard to call. Trimming removed 4 bases at V and 7 bases at J, with 16 bases between. Looked up from germline, CDR1 is MNHEY and CDR2 is SVGAGI. The CDR3 is made up of 14 amino acids. CDR3 loop: CASSSTTGKGGYTF. The DNA of the CDR3 is TGTGCCAGCAGTTCGACAACGGGAAAGGGTGGCTACACCTTC.

V gene TRBV10-3 combines with J gene TRBJ2-1, with D unclear. The CDR3 is made up of 13 amino acids. Trimming took 7 bases from V and 5 from J, leaving 12 bases between them. Germline assignment: CDR1 ENHRY and CDR2 SYGVKD. For the CDR3, the DNA is TGTGCCATCATGGGTAGCAGTGACAATGAGCAGTTCTTC. Translated, it gives CAIMGSSDNEQFF.

This chain links TRBV11-2 with TRBJ2-3; D may be TRBD2 (6 bases). The CDR3 totals 15 residues. CDR1 and CDR2 (germline): SGHAT, FQNNGV. V was clipped by 4 bases and J by 2 bases, with 13 bases between them. As DNA, the CDR3 is TGTGCCAGCAGCTCCCTGGCGGGACTCACAGATACGCAGTATTTT. The encoded protein is CASSSLAGLTDTQYF. The full variable domain, in which reference TRBV11-2 and TRBJ2-3 provide the parts outside the CDR3, is EAGVAQSPRYKIIEKRQSVAFWCNPISGHATLYWYQQILGQGPKLLIQFQNNGVVDDSQLPKDRFSAERLKGVDSTLKIQPAKLEDSAVYLCASSSLAGLTDTQYFGPGTRLTVL.

The chain has TRBV28 and TRBJ1-2; D might be TRBD1 (5 bases). Germline-derived CDR1 and CDR2 are MDHEN and SYDVKM. V was trimmed by 6 bases and J by 4 bases, leaving 15 bases between them. The CDR3 runs to 14 residues. The CDR3 is CASRPSDRVYGYTF. The CDR3 coding sequence is TGTGCCAGCAGACCTTCAGACAGAGTCTATGGCTACACCTTC.

This rearrangement joins TRBV11-3 to TRBJ1-1, with a weak D call TRBD1 (5 bases). Deletions cut 5 bases from V and 1 base from J, with 8 bases between. The CDR3 contains 13 residues. Germline-derived CDR1 and CDR2 are SGHNT and YENEEA. Here the CDR3 reads CASSPGQNTEAFF. The CDR3 DNA reads as TGTGCCAGCAGCCCCGGACAGAACACTGAAGCTTTCTTT.

The chain uses TRBV11-3 and TRBJ2-1; 9 positions match TRBD2. The CDR3 contains 16 residues. Germline CDR1 reads SGHNT; CDR2 reads YENEEA. J lost 1 base, V lost 4 bases, and 5 bases had no gene match. CDR3 sequence: CASSSLSGSSYNEQFF. The CDR3 DNA reads TGTGCCAGCAGCTCCCTTAGCGGGAGTTCCTACAATGAGCAGTTCTTC.

The chain combines TRBV5-5 with TRBJ2-1, with 10 positions matching TRBD2. This CDR3 is 16 amino acids long. Germline CDR1 SGHKS, CDR2 YYEKEE (reference sequence). V lost 5 bases, J lost 5 bases, and 10 bases stayed unmatched. In nucleotides, the CDR3 is TGTGCCAGCAGTCCAAGTAGACTAGCGGGTCACAATGAGCAGTTCTTC. Its translation: CASSPSRLAGHNEQFF.

CDR3 sequence reads: CSVGTSGAQETQYF. CDR3 DNA: TGCAGCGTGGGGACTAGCGGGGCCCAAGAGACCCAGTACTTC. The V call is TRBV29-1, the J call TRBJ2-5, with TRBD2 identical over 13 bases. Germline CDR1 SQVTM, CDR2 ANQGSEA. The CDR3 covers 14 residues. Losses at the gene ends were 6 bases for V and 1 base for J; bases not matched to a gene: 2.

A few counts support this clone. The chain joins TRBV7-2 to TRBJ2-7, with TRBD2 identical over 11 bases. Per germline, CDR1 SGHTA and CDR2 FQGNSA. V was clipped by 5 bases and J by 7 bases; unmatched bases: 7. This CDR3 spans 14 amino acids. This CDR3 is CASSIRGLAAEQYF. DNA of the CDR3: TGTGCCAGCAGCATCAGGGGACTAGCGGCTGAGCAGTACTTC.

CDR3 sequence reads: CASTNTRGGYNEQFF. CDR3 DNA sequence: TGTGCCAGCACCAACACCCGGGGAGGATACAATGAGCAGTTCTTC. J is TRBJ2-1 and V is TRBV2, with a weak D call TRBD2 (6 bases). Germline V gene data show CDR1 as SNHLY and CDR2 as FYNNEI. V was cut by 7 bases and J by 4 bases, with 17 bases left in between. The CDR3 is made up of 15 amino acids.

The chain carries TRBV5-5 and TRBJ1-1; 7 bases fit TRBD1. The junction had 4 bases not matched to a gene; V was cut back by 0 bases and J by 5 bases. Germline assignment: CDR1 SGHKS and CDR2 YYEKEE (reference sequence). This CDR3 is built from 14 residues. The CDR3 DNA follows: TGTGCCAGCAGCTTGGATTTGACAGGGACTGAAGCTTTCTTT. Residues: CASSLDLTGTEAFF. The full variable domain, completed using reference TRBV5-5 and TRBJ1-1, is DAGVTQSPTHLIKTRGQQVTLRCSPISGHKSVSWYQQVLGQGPQFIFQYYEKEERGRGNFPDRFSARQFPNYSSELNVNALLLGDSALYLCASSLDLTGTEAFFGQGTRLTVV.

The chain uses TRBV20-1 and TRBJ2-5; D gene uncertain. Between the trimmed V and J ends, which lost 6 bases and 0 bases, there was a span of 5 bases. Germline V gene data show CDR1 as DFQATT and CDR2 as SNEGSKA (reference sequence). This CDR3 comprises 11 residues. The CDR3 is CSAQNQETQYF. In nucleotides, the CDR3 is TGCAGTGCCCAGAACCAAGAGACCCAGTACTTC.

The rearrangement links TRBV27 to TRBJ1-5, with 10 nucleotides matching TRBD1. Germline CDR1 reads MNHEY; CDR2 reads SMNVEV (reference sequence). V lost 5 bases to trimming and J lost 1 base; unmatched junction nucleotides: 8. The CDR3 runs to 17 residues. Here the CDR3 DNA reads TGTGCCAGCAGTCCGGGGACAGGGGTCGGCAGCAATCAGCCCCAGCATTTT. Protein sequence: CASSPGTGVGSNQPQHF.

The chain uses TRBV7-9 and TRBJ2-3, with 9 bases lining up with TRBD2. Unmatched junction bases numbered 8, after V lost 2 bases and J lost 5 bases. The CDR3 extends over 16 amino acids. The germline gives CDR1 SEHNR, CDR2 FQNEAQ (reference sequence). The CDR3, as DNA: TGTGCCAGCAGCTTATCCCTCGGACTAGCGCGAGATACGCAGTATTTT. It is translated as CASSLSLGLARDTQYF.